One sample yielded the 10 T cell receptor beta chains listed below, sequenced in a study of blood T cell repertoires in COVID-19 (dated by TCRdb to the early 2020s). Library generation was performed with the immunoSEQ multiplex PCR assay. What TCRdb holds here is the immuneACCESS table cut down to in-frame rearrangements. Part of the clones is not present; checked against another copy, under half of the missing clones reflect an unresolved V gene, and the others are unexplained. This sample is represented by roughly 250,000 clones; about nine tenths of them were singletons. The ten largest clones take up about 6.3% of the sample. The sample consisted of PBMCs or T cells enriched from blood (not recorded which). Source of these receptors: a woman under 40 with acute COVID-19.

As to this clone: Other DNA sequences of this sample code for an identical CDR3. V is TRBV18 and J is TRBJ1-5; no definite D call. CDR1 and CDR2 (germline): KGHSH, LQKENI. The CDR3 extends over 13 amino acids. The V gene lost 3 bases and the J gene lost 4 bases, with 7 bases spanning the gap. CDR3 sequence: CASSPSGNQPQHF. For the CDR3, the DNA is TGTGCCAGCTCACCGAGCGGGAATCAGCCCCAGCATTTT.

This chain joins TRBV5-4 and TRBJ2-1; D is unclear. The CDR3 has 14 residues. Germline V gene data show CDR1 as SGHNT and CDR2 as YYREEE (reference sequence). V was pared by 1 base and J by 4 bases, with 9 bases between. This CDR3 is CASSLSQIYNEQFF. The CDR3 region has the DNA TGTGCCAGCAGCTTGTCCCAAATTTACAATGAGCAGTTCTTC. The whole variable domain, filled in from reference TRBV5-4 and TRBJ2-1, reads ETGVTQSPTHLIKTRGQQVTLRCSSQSGHNTVSWYQQALGQGPQFIFQYYREEENGRGNFPPRFSGLQFPNYSSELNVNALELDDSALYLCASSLSQIYNEQFFGPGTRLTVL.

A few counts support this clone. This chain uses TRBV3-1 (or the pseudogene TRBV3-2) with TRBJ2-2; D is possibly TRBD2 (5 bases). The CDR3 is 15 residues long. V gave up 4 bases and J gave up 7 bases, with 16 bases separating them. Germline assignment: CDR1 LGHDT and CDR2 YNNKEL (reference sequence). DNA for the CDR3: TGTGCCAGCAGCCCACTTGGTGCCGGGGACGGGGAGCTGTTTTTT. Residues: CASSPLGAGDGELFF.

The rearrangement uses TRBV11-1 and TRBJ1-1; no reliable D call. This CDR3 is built from 13 residues. Germline values: CDR1 SGHAT, CDR2 FQDESV (reference sequence). V lost 2 bases and J lost 3, with 7 bases in between. The CDR3 reads CASSLTRDTEAFF. The CDR3 DNA follows: TGTGCCAGCAGCTTAACACGGGACACTGAAGCTTTCTTT.

This clone appeared a few times. The chain links TRBV6-1 to TRBJ1-5; the D gene is possibly TRBD1 (6 bases). Germline loops: CDR1 MNHNS, CDR2 SASEGT. This CDR3 is 16 amino acids long. V was clipped by 2 bases and J by 5 bases, with 16 bases between them. The DNA for the CDR3 is TGTGCCAGCAGTGAACCGGGACAAATTCGGGATCAGCCCCAGCATTTT. This encodes CASSEPGQIRDQPQHF.

The rearrangement links TRBV7-2 to TRBJ2-7, with a weak D call TRBD2 (6 bases). V gave up 6 bases and J gave up 5 bases, with 14 bases separating them. CDR1 is SGHTA and CDR2 is FQGNSA in the germline V gene. This CDR3 spans 13 amino acids. CDR3: CASSGIAENEQYF. The CDR3 bases are TGTGCCAGCAGTGGGATAGCGGAAAACGAGCAGTACTTC.

V is TRBV2 and J is TRBJ2-1, with 8 bases identical to TRBD2. Trimming removed 0 bases from V and 4 bases from J; junction bases left unmatched: 5. Germline V gene sequence: CDR1 SNHLY, CDR2 FYNNEI. The length of the CDR3 is 16 residues. CDR3 sequence (DNA): TGTGCCAGCAGTGAAGCGCCTAGCGGGCCTTACAATGAGCAGTTCTTC. It is translated as CASSEAPSGPYNEQFF.

The V call is TRBV18, the J call TRBJ2-1, with 10 bases aligning to TRBD2. This CDR3 comprises 15 residues. The V and J ends lost 3 bases and 5 bases, in that order; junction bases with no gene match: 4. The germline CDR1 and CDR2 sequences are KGHSH and LQKENI. Here the CDR3 reads CASSPLAGVHNEQFF. Written as DNA, the CDR3 is TGTGCCAGCTCACCCCTAGCGGGGGTGCACAATGAGCAGTTCTTC.

This clone was counted a few times. The same CDR3 arises from other DNA sequences in this sample as well. The chain is built from TRBV6-5 and TRBJ1-2; no clear D. The ends were cut back, 0 bases at V and 1 base at J, with 6 bases in the middle. Germline values: CDR1 MNHEY, CDR2 SVGAGI. This CDR3 spans 14 amino acids. The CDR3 bases are TGTGCCAGCAGTTACTCGGCGGGTAACTATGGCTACACCTTC. Translating it yields CASSYSAGNYGYTF.

The chain is built from TRBV7-2 and TRBJ2-7; D ambiguous. V was trimmed by 1 base and J by 4 bases, leaving 14 bases between them. The CDR3 consists of 15 residues. Germline V gene data show CDR1 as SGHTA and CDR2 as FQGNSA. DNA for the CDR3: TGTGCCAGCAGCTTAGAAAGGCTAGGCCCTTACGAGCAGTACTTC. Amino acid sequence: CASSLERLGPYEQYF.